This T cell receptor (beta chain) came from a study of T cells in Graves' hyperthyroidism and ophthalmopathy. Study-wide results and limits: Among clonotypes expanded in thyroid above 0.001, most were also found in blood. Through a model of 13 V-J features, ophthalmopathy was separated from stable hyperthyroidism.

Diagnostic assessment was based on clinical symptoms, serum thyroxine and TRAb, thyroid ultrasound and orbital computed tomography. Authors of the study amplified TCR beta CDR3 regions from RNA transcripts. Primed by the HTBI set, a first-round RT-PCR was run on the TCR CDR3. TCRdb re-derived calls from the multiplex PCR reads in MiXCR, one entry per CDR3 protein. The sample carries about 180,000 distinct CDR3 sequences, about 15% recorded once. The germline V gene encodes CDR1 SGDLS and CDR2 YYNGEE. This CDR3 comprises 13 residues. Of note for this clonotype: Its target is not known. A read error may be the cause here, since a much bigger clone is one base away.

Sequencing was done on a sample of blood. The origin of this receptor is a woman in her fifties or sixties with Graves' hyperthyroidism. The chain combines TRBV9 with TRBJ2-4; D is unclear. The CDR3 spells CASRVAGGNIQYF. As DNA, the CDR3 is TGTGCCAGCCGCGTAGCCGGCGGAAACATTCAGTACTTC.